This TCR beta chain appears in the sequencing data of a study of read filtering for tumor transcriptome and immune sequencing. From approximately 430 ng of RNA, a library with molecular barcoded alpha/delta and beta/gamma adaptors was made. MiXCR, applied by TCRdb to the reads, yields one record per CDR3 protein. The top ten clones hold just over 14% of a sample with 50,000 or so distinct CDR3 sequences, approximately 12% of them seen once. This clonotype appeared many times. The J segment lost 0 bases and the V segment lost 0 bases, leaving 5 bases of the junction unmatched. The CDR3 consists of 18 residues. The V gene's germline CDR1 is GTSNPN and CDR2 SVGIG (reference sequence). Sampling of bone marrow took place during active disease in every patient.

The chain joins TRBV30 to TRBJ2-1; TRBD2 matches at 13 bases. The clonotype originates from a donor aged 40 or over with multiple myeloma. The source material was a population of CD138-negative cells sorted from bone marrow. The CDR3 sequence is CAWSVTRTSGSSYNEQFF. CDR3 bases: TGTGCCTGGAGTGTAACCAGGACTAGCGGGAGCTCCTACAATGAGCAGTTCTTC.